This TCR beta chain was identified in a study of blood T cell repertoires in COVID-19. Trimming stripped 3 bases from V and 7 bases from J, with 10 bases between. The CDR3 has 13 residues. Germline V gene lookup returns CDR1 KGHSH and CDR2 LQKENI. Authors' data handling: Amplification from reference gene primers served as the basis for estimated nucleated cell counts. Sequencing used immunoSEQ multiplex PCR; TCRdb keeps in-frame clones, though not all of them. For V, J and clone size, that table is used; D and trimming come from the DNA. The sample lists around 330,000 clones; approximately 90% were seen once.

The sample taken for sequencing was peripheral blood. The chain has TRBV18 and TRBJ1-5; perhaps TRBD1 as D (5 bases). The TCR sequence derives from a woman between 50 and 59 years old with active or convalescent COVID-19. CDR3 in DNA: TGTGCCAGCTCACCGGGGGAGGGACAGCCCCAGCATTTT. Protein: CASSPGEGQPQHF. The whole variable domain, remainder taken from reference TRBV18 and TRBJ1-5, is NAGVMQNPRHLVRRRGQEARLRCSPMKGHSHVYWYRQLPEEGLKFMVYLQKENIIDESGMPKERFSAEFPKEGPSILRIQQVVRGDSAAYFCASSPGEGQPQHFGDGTRLSIL.